This T cell receptor beta chain stems from a study of low-dose radiotherapy and immunotherapy resistance in tumors (dated by TCRdb to 2021 to 2024). For the wider study: Cohort 1 received 0.5 Gy per fraction every 2 weeks, with a prescribed total PTV dose of 6.5 Gy. Cohort 2 received 1 Gy per fraction every two weeks, with a total of 13 Gy over 26 weeks. Nivolumab and ipilimumab were both given intravenously, with nivolumab at a 240 mg flat dose every two weeks and ipilimumab at 1 mg/kg every six weeks. Intravenous cyclophosphamide at 200 mg/m2 was administered every two weeks, one day ahead of each radiation and immunotherapy administration. Patients took aspirin 300 mg orally once daily for four cycles, starting on cycle 1 day 1. Randomization of trial participants into treatment groups was not performed. Eight patients were included in the translational analysis, namely three from the first dose cohort plus the first five from the second dose cohort.

Concerning this clonotype: It has no known antigen specificity. A read error likely explains this, since a far larger clone differs by one base.

The time point tag for this specimen amounts to: after trial treatment. This specimen's treatment or condition label, interpreted: LDRT plus nivolumab, ipilimumab, low-dose cyclophosphamide and aspirin (RACIN trial). Donors were enrolled in RACIN, a single-arm phase I dose-escalation trial combining nivolumab, ipilimumab, aspirin, low-dose cyclophosphamide and low-dose radiotherapy. Patients were eligible if they had advanced solid tumors that were TIL-negative. The data were produced on an Illumina HiSeq 2500. First-strand cDNA was synthesized using Superscript III and a set of TRAV- and TRBV-specific primers, so that both TCRalpha and TCRbeta chains were covered. TCRs were amplified with Phusion for 20 to 25 PCR cycles, with a constant-region primer paired with the adapter attached to the V primers. The isolated mRNA was amplified using the MessageAmp II aRNA Amplification Kit, with in vitro transcription performed for roughly 16 hours at 37 degrees C. The Dynabeads mRNA DIRECT Purification Kit was used to isolate the mRNA for TCR sequencing. A second 25-cycle Phusion PCR added indexed Illumina adapters, and products were purified with AMPure XP beads. In the paper's pipeline: Custom Perl scripts pooled TCR sequences encoding the same protein, removed out-of-frame sequences and computed each clonotype's abundance. The analysis excluded TCR sequences that were supported by just one read. Among the metrics used to describe the repertoires were Shannon entropy, Gini index, clonality, richness, and the frequency of TCRs shared between repertoires. TCRdb trimmed public reads at Q25 via fastp, called clones via MiXCR and kept in-frame beta chains. Rows are unified per CDR3 protein, each entry keeping the most common DNA and genes. These V and J calls derive from TCRdb rather than the authors' analysis. In this sample the table shows 95,000 to 100,000 distinct CDR3 sequences, roughly 20% of which occur a single time. About 4% of the sample is held by the ten biggest clonotypes.

The sample was PBMCs, taken after low-dose radiotherapy plus immunotherapy. The sequence was obtained from a male donor with prostate cancer.

The DNA sequence reads TGTGCCAGCAGCAGAACGGGGTCGAGGTCCTACAATGAGCAGTTCTTC. Its protein product is CASSRTGSRSYNEQFF. The receptor chain draws on TRBV11-2 and TRBJ2-1; the best D guess is TRBD2, with 5 bases matching. The junction shows trimming of 5 bases on V and 1 base on J, plus 15 bases between the germline ends. From a lookup of the germline V gene, CDR1 and CDR2 are SGHAT and FQNNGV. Its CDR3 holds 16 amino acids, cysteine through phenylalanine. Left in the record is the CDR3 DNA by itself, 48 bases read in frame from the first base.